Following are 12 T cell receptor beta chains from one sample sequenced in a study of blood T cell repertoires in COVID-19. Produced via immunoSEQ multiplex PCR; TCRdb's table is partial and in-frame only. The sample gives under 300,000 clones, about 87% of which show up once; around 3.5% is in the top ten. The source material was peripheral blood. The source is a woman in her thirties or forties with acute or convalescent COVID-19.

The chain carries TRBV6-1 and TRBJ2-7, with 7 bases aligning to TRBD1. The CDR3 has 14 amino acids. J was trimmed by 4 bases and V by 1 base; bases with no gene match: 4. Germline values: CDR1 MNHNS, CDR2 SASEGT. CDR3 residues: CASSEVWGQYEQYV. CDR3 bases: TGTGCCAGCAGTGAAGTTTGGGGACAGTACGAGCAGTACGTC.

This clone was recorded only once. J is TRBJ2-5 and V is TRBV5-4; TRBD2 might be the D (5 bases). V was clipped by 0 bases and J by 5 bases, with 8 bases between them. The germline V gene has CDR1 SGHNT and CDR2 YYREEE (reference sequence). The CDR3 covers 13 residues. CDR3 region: CASSLAGFETQYF. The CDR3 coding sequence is TGTGCCAGCAGCTTGGCGGGGTTTGAGACCCAGTACTTC.

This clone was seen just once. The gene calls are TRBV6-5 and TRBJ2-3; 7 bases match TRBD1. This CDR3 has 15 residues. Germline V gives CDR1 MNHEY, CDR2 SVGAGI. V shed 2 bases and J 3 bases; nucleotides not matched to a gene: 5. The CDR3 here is CASSYTGERTDTQYF. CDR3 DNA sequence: TGTGCCAGCAGTTACACAGGGGAGAGGACAGATACGCAGTATTTT.

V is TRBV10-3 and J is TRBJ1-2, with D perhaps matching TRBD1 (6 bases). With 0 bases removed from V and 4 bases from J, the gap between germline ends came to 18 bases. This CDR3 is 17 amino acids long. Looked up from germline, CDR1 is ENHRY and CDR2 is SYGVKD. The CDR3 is CAISESGGGLRLYGYTF. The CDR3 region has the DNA TGTGCCATCAGTGAGTCAGGGGGGGGCTTGAGACTCTATGGCTACACCTTC.

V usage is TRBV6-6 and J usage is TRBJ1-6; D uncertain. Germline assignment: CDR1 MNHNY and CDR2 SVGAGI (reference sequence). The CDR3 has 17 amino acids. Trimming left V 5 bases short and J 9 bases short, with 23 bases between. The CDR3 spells CASSPSDGNYFGSPLHF. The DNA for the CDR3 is TGTGCCAGCAGTCCTTCCGACGGGAACTACTTCGGTTCACCCCTCCACTTT.

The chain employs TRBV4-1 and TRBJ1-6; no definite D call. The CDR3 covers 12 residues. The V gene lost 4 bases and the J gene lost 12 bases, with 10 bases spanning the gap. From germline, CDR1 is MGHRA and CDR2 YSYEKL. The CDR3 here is CASSPSGGPLHF. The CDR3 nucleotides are TGCGCCAGCAGCCCTAGTGGAGGACCCCTCCACTTT.

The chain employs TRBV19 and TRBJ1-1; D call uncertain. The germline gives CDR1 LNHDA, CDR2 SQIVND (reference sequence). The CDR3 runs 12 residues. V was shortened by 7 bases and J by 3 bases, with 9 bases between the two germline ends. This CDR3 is CASTHSYTEAFF. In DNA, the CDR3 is TGTGCCAGTACCCACTCGTACACTGAAGCTTTCTTT.

CDR3 DNA sequence: TGTGCCAGCAGCTTAACTGGGACAGGGTTTATGTACACCGGGGAGCTGTTTTTT. As protein: CASSLTGTGFMYTGELFF. This chain joins TRBV7-3 and TRBJ2-2; TRBD1 matches at 9 bases. Germline assignment: CDR1 SGHTA and CDR2 FQGTGA. V shed 0 bases, J shed 3 bases, and the junction held 8 bases outside the gene matches. CDR3 length: 18 amino acids.

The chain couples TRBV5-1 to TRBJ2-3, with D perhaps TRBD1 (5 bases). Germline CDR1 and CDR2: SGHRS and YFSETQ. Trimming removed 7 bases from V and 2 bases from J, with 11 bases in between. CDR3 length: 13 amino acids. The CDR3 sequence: CASGAGSTDTQYF. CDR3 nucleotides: TGCGCCAGCGGGGCAGGGTCCACAGATACGCAGTATTTT.

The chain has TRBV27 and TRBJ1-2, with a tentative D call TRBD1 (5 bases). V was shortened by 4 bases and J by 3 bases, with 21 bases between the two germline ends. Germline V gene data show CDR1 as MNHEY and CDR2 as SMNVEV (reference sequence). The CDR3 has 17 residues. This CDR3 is CASSSPHGGVGDYGYTF. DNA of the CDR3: TGTGCCAGCAGTTCCCCCCATGGGGGGGTTGGGGACTATGGCTACACCTTC.

The CDR3 nucleotides are TGCGCCAGCAGCTTGGAAGGGCGGGAGGACCGGCGTCTGGATAATTCACCCCTCCACTTT. This sequence encodes CASSLEGREDRRLDNSPLHF. The rearrangement uses TRBV5-1 and TRBJ1-6, with D unclear. In germline, CDR1 is SGHRS, CDR2 YFSETQ. The V end was cut by 0 bases, the J end by 5 bases, with 24 bases between. The CDR3 sequence is 20 residues long.

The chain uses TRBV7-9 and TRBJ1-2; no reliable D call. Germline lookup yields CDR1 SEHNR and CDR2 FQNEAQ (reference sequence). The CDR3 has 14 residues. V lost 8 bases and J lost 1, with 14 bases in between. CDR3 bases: TGTGCCAGCCTGCCTGGCGGAGGTAACTATGGCTACACCTTC. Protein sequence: CASLPGGGNYGYTF. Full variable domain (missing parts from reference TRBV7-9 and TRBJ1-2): DTGVSQNPRHKITKRGQNVTFRCDPISEHNRLYWYRQTLGQGPEFLTYFQNEAQLEKSRLLSDRFSAERPKGSFSTLEIQRTEQGDSAMYLCASLPGGGNYGYTFGSGTRLTVV.